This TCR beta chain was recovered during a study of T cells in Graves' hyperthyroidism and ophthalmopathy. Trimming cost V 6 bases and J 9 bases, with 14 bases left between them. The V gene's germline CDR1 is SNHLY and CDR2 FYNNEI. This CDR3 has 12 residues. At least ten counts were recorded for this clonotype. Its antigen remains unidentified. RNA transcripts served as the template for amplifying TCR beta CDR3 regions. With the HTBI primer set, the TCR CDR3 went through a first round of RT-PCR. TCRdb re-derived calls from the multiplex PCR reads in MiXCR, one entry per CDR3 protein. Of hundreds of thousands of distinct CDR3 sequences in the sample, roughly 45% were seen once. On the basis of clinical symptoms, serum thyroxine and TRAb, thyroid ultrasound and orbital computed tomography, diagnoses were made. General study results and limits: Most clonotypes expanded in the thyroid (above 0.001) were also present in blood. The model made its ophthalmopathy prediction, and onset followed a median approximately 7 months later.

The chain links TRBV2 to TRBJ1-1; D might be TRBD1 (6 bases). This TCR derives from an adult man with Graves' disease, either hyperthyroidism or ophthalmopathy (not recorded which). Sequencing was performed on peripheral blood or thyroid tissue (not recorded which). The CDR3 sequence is CASREQGGQAFF. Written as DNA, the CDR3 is TGTGCCAGCAGAGAACAAGGGGGACAAGCTTTCTTT.